A selection of T cell receptor beta chains follows, all from one sample in a study of blood T cell repertoires in COVID-19. Sequenced by immunoSEQ multiplex PCR; TCRdb stores in-frame clones only, minus some. In the table there are fewer than 300,000 clones, approximately 91% of which are singletons. Sequencing was done on a sample of PBMCs or T cells enriched from blood (not recorded which). These receptor sequences come from a woman aged 40 to 50 with acute COVID-19. Both conserved end residues are trimmed from each CDR3. Fields, in order: clone size, V gene, CDR3 protein. Clone size is stated in some rows and not others, as once, few, many or a class when expanded.

>NA|TRBV6-1
ASSERGQGARYEQY
>NA|TRBV9
ASSVEAGAETQY
>once|TRBV5-6
ASSQGAAKETQY
>NA|TRBV18
ASSPSGGQETQY
>NA|TRBV28
ASNTPSGQGQGNT
>NA|TRBV5-8
ASSLGTGGGYEQY
>NA|TRBV3-1/TRBV3-2
ASSPYRMPGVAEAF
>few|TRBV19
ASRPQGGNEKLF
>NA|TRBV28
ASSLPTSTSPLH
>NA|TRBV27
ATKSEGLISNQPQH
>NA|TRBV5-4
ASSLGLAKETQY
>NA|TRBV30
AWSVRGGSYEQY
>NA|TRBV3-1/TRBV3-2
ASSQAGTGFVKTQY
>NA|TRBV28
ASQTAGSGANVLT
>NA|TRBV11-2
ASSLGASSYNEQF
>NA|TRBV28
ASSSIQDRGGEKLF
>NA|TRBV15
ATSGRDRGRGYT
>NA|TRBV3-1/TRBV3-2
ASSQVPNLARRGETQY
>NA|TRBV28
ASSLLRGQNTEAF
>NA|TRBV5-4
ASRKAGGTGVTEAF
>NA|TRBV10-3
AISSRGGMKEQF
>NA|TRBV7-9
ASSLVPRDRTNYGYT
>NA|TRBV6-6
ASSTSVNEQF
>NA|TRBV9
ASSAQGAGVDTQY
>NA|TRBV5-4
ASSLVRPGGPGELF
>NA|TRBV28
ATGQGHT
>NA|TRBV4-1
ASSQQGLAGEQF
>few|TRBV2
ASSEKGIYGYT
>NA|TRBV11-2
ASSLLLASGGGNEQF
>NA|TRBV2
ASTLAGGPGDTQY
>NA|TRBV2
ASSPQGQRNTEAF
>NA|TRBV11-2
ASRTLGGTYEQY
>NA|TRBV10-2
ASSEPGQGAWEQY
>NA|TRBV5-1
ASSLSVVSGANVLT